Shown below are 20 T cell receptor beta chains from a single sample sequenced in a study of beta chain features in type 1 diabetes. Overall study results and limits: Shorter TCRB CDR3s, moderately but significantly so, marked every one of the four CD4+ subsets in Type 1 diabetes patients.

Reverse transcribing all isolated RNA meant expressed TCRB transcripts were sequenced. Measured with immunoSEQ multiplex PCR; TCRdb has only the in-frame clones, and not every one. The sample yields more than 250,000 clones, 20% seen once. No antigen has been identified for these receptors. Input material: naive CD4+ T cells from blood. Receptor source: a woman aged 40 to 50 with type 1 diabetes.

The chain links TRBV28 to TRBJ1-1; tentative D call: TRBD1 (6 bases). CDR3 length equals 14 residues. Germline CDR1 MDHEN, CDR2 SYDVKM. V lost 7 bases to trimming and J lost 4 bases, with 16 bases between them. This CDR3 reads CASIDLQGSTEAFF. In DNA form, the CDR3 reads TGTGCCAGCATTGACCTCCAGGGGAGCACTGAAGCTTTCTTT. Combining the CDR3 with reference TRBV28 and TRBJ1-1 gives the whole variable domain DVKVTQSSRYLVKRTGEKVFLECVQDMDHENMFWYRQDPGLGLRLIYFSYDVKMKEKGDIPEGYSVSREKKERFSLILESASTNQTSMYLCASIDLQGSTEAFFGQGTRLTVV.

There are a few counts of this clone. The J gene is TRBJ1-2, the V gene TRBV7-9; a possible D gene is TRBD1 (5 bases). Germline V gives CDR1 SEHNR, CDR2 FQNEAQ (reference sequence). The CDR3 extends over 14 amino acids. Trimming stripped 0 bases from V and 6 bases from J, with 11 bases between. The CDR3 nucleotides are TGTGCCAGCAGCTTAGCGCAGGGAAGCCATGGCTACACCTTC. Translated, it gives CASSLAQGSHGYTF.

V and J are TRBV5-4 and TRBJ2-6; D might be TRBD2 (5 bases). Germline V CDR1 and CDR2: SGHNT, YYREEE (reference sequence). This CDR3 has 15 amino acids. The V and J ends lost 2 bases and 0 bases respectively, with 6 bases between them. The CDR3, as DNA: TGTGCCAGCAGCTTTCGGGGCTCTGGGGCCAACGTCCTGACTTTC. Translated: CASSFRGSGANVLTF.

The V and J genes are TRBV4-2 and TRBJ1-2; TRBD1 matches at 11 bases. Germline V gene sequence: CDR1 LGHNA, CDR2 YNFKEQ. There are 15 residues in the CDR3. V shed 1 base, J shed 8 bases, and the junction held 6 bases outside the gene matches. The CDR3 bases are TGTGCCAGCAGCCAAGGGGACAGGGGGTCGTGGGGCTACACCTTC. The encoded protein is CASSQGDRGSWGYTF.

V and J are TRBV5-4 and TRBJ1-5; 9 nucleotides match TRBD1. The ends lost 4 bases at V and 5 bases at J; junction bases unmatched: 1. Germline V gene sequence: CDR1 SGHNT, CDR2 YYREEE (reference sequence). There are 13 residues in the CDR3. CDR3 amino acids: CASSRQGDQPQHF. CDR3 sequence (DNA): TGTGCCAGCAGCCGACAGGGGGATCAGCCCCAGCATTTT.

The genes are TRBV19 and TRBJ2-5; a possible D gene is TRBD2 (6 bases). This CDR3 contains 13 residues. V lost 5 bases and J 2 bases, leaving 9 bases between the germline ends. Germline values: CDR1 LNHDA, CDR2 SQIVND (reference sequence). The CDR3 is CASSGGIQETQYF. CDR3 sequence (DNA): TGTGCCAGTAGTGGAGGGATTCAAGAGACCCAGTACTTC.

This rearrangement joins TRBV6-1 to TRBJ1-5; D call uncertain. This CDR3 is 12 amino acids long. The V gene's germline CDR1 is MNHNS and CDR2 SASEGT. The ends were cut back, 8 bases at V and 5 bases at J, with 10 bases in the middle. This CDR3 reads CASRILDQPQHF. In nucleotides, the CDR3 is TGTGCCAGCCGTATCCTTGATCAGCCCCAGCATTTT.

A few counts support this clone. The J gene is TRBJ1-5, the V gene TRBV30; perhaps TRBD1 as D (5 bases). The CDR3 runs 13 residues. Deletions cut 3 bases from V and 7 bases from J, with 13 bases between. The germline V gene encodes CDR1 GTSNPN and CDR2 SVGIG (reference sequence). CDR3 amino acids: CAWSRVRRQPQHF. The CDR3 DNA is TGTGCCTGGAGCAGGGTTCGGCGCCAGCCCCAGCATTTT.

V and J are TRBV30 and TRBJ1-5, with TRBD1 identical over 9 bases. The V segment lost 1 base and the J segment 2 bases; nucleotides outside the gene matches: 0. CDR1 is GTSNPN, CDR2 SVGIG, per germline (reference sequence). The CDR3 covers 14 residues. CDR3 DNA sequence: TGTGCCTGGAGTGGGACAGGGGGCAATCAGCCCCAGCATTTT. Its protein product is CAWSGTGGNQPQHF.

The table lists this clone with a few counts. V is TRBV11-2 and J is TRBJ2-5, with 8 nucleotides matching TRBD1. Losses at the gene ends were 4 bases for V and 4 bases for J; bases not matched to a gene: 2. The CDR3 spans 13 residues. Germline CDR1 is SGHAT and CDR2 is FQNNGV. CDR3 DNA sequence: TGTGCCAGCAGCTCAGACAGGGGAGAGACCCAGTACTTC. As protein: CASSSDRGETQYF. Full variable domain (rest looked up from reference TRBV11-2 and TRBJ2-5): EAGVAQSPRYKIIEKRQSVAFWCNPISGHATLYWYQQILGQGPKLLIQFQNNGVVDDSQLPKDRFSAERLKGVDSTLKIQPAKLEDSAVYLCASSSDRGETQYFGPGTRLLVL.

The chain links TRBV29-1 to TRBJ2-3, with 12 bases aligning to TRBD2. The CDR3 is made up of 14 amino acids. Germline V gives CDR1 SQVTM, CDR2 ANQGSEA. J lost 4 bases, V lost 2 bases, and 1 base had no gene match. CDR3 amino acids: CSVESSGGADTQYF. The CDR3 DNA reads TGCAGCGTTGAATCTAGCGGGGGGGCAGATACGCAGTATTTT.

The genes are TRBV29-1 and TRBJ2-7, with D possibly TRBD2 on 5 matching bases. The V gene's germline CDR1 is SQVTM and CDR2 ANQGSEA. The CDR3 consists of 12 residues. Between the trimmed V and J ends, which lost 6 bases and 3 bases, there was a span of 12 bases. The CDR3 protein is CSVASGFYEQYF. The CDR3 coding sequence is TGCAGCGTCGCCTCGGGGTTCTACGAGCAGTACTTC.

The gene calls are TRBV29-1 and TRBJ1-4; 8 bases fit TRBD1. The CDR3 has 14 residues. With V trimmed by 3 bases and J by 4 bases, 4 bases remained unmatched. Germline CDR1 is SQVTM and CDR2 is ANQGSEA. This chain's CDR3 is CSVDPGQGNEKLFF. CDR3 sequence (DNA): TGCAGCGTTGACCCCGGACAGGGTAATGAAAAACTGTTTTTT.

This clone showed up just a few times. The CDR3: CASSDGTGREKLFF. In nucleotides, the CDR3 is TGTGCCAGCAGTGACGGGACAGGTCGCGAAAAACTGTTTTTT. V and J are TRBV25-1 and TRBJ1-4; 8 bases fit TRBD1. Unmatched junction bases numbered 5, after V lost 3 bases and J lost 8 bases. The CDR3 has 14 residues. Germline CDR1 is MGHDK and CDR2 is SYGVNS.

This clone was counted between two and nine times. The chain joins TRBV5-1 to TRBJ2-1; TRBD2 agrees at 10 bases. Per germline, CDR1 SGHRS and CDR2 YFSETQ. This CDR3 is 15 amino acids long. The trim removed 5 bases at V and 5 bases at J, leaving 7 bases unmatched. CDR3 protein: CASSVLAGVDNEQFF. The CDR3 DNA follows: TGCGCCAGCAGTGTCCTAGCGGGAGTTGACAATGAGCAGTTCTTC.

About this clone: The sample has other DNA sequences that encode this CDR3 too. The chain uses TRBV30 and TRBJ1-5, with a tentative D call TRBD1 (6 bases). CDR3 size: 13 residues. With 0 bases removed from V and 4 bases from J, the gap between germline ends came to 7 bases. Germline lookup yields CDR1 GTSNPN and CDR2 SVGIG (reference sequence). The CDR3 region is CAWSVQGNQPQHF. For the CDR3, the DNA is TGTGCCTGGAGTGTCCAGGGGAATCAGCCCCAGCATTTT.

The V gene is TRBV29-1, the J gene TRBJ1-5; the D gene is possibly TRBD1 (5 bases). The CDR3 runs to 13 residues. Trimming cost V 2 bases and J 7 bases, with 12 bases left between them. Germline loops: CDR1 SQVTM, CDR2 ANQGSEA. The chain's CDR3 is CSVEIGEGQPQHF. The CDR3, as DNA: TGCAGCGTTGAAATAGGGGAGGGACAGCCCCAGCATTTT. Supplemented by reference TRBV29-1 and TRBJ1-5, the full variable domain reads SAVISQKPSRDICQRGTSLTIQCQVDSQVTMMFWYRQQPGQSLTLIATANQGSEATYESGFVIDKFPISRPNLTFSTLTVSNMSPEDSSIYLCSVEIGEGQPQHFGDGTRLSIL.

V usage is TRBV7-9 and J usage is TRBJ2-3; TRBD2 matches 13 bases. CDR3 size: 18 residues. Germline-derived CDR1 and CDR2 are SEHNR and FQNEAQ (reference sequence). The V gene end was trimmed by 5 bases and the J gene end by 2 bases; junction bases not matched to a gene: 10. The CDR3 loop reads CASSPWTSGGGTTDTQYF. The CDR3 coding sequence is TGTGCCAGCAGCCCCTGGACTAGCGGGGGCGGGACCACAGATACGCAGTATTTT.

There are a few counts of this clone. V gene TRBV28 combines with J gene TRBJ2-3; the D gene is possibly TRBD1 (6 bases). Trimming removed 6 bases at V and 1 base at J, with 20 bases between. CDR1 is MDHEN, CDR2 SYDVKM, per germline. The CDR3 has 17 amino acids. The CDR3 sequence: CASSLRTYRQGTDTQYF. In DNA, the CDR3 is TGTGCCAGCAGCCTACGGACCTATCGACAGGGCACAGATACGCAGTATTTT. Variable domain in full (rest from reference TRBV28 and TRBJ2-3): DVKVTQSSRYLVKRTGEKVFLECVQDMDHENMFWYRQDPGLGLRLIYFSYDVKMKEKGDIPEGYSVSREKKERFSLILESASTNQTSMYLCASSLRTYRQGTDTQYFGPGTRLTVL.

The rearrangement uses TRBV7-9 and TRBJ2-3; D is possibly TRBD1 (6 bases). The V gene lost 5 bases and the J gene lost 3 bases, with 18 bases spanning the gap. The CDR3 runs to 16 residues. CDR1 and CDR2 from the germline V gene are SEHNR and FQNEAQ (reference sequence). The CDR3 DNA follows: TGTGCCAGCAGCCCCTCGTGGCAGGGGAGAACAGATACGCAGTATTTT. Its protein is CASSPSWQGRTDTQYF. The full variable domain, rest sourced from reference TRBV7-9 and TRBJ2-3, is DTGVSQNPRHKITKRGQNVTFRCDPISEHNRLYWYRQTLGQGPEFLTYFQNEAQLEKSRLLSDRFSAERPKGSFSTLEIQRTEQGDSAMYLCASSPSWQGRTDTQYFGPGTRLTVL.